This TCR beta chain was found in a study of T cell responses to AZD1222 COVID-19 vaccine. Assay used: immunoSEQ multiplex PCR; TCRdb lists only in-frame clones, some missing. Counted here are 100,000 or so clones, around nine tenths occurring once; the ten biggest clones make up around 15%. This CDR3 region has 15 residues. J lost 2 bases, V lost 2 bases, and 2 bases had no gene match. CDR1 SGDLS and CDR2 YYNGEE come from the germline V gene. To note about this clone: The antigen is not known.

Study-wide results and caveats: Spike-specific TCR repertoires showed rising breadth and depth after two AZD1222 doses. Donors, mostly white British, included more females; clonal diversity was possibly underestimated. Unmutated variant regions are reportedly targeted by nearly half of spike-specific TCRs.

This receptor was obtained from an adult in good health. The V and J genes are TRBV9 and TRBJ2-2; 8 bases agree with TRBD1. The sample was peripheral blood, taken on day 0 of AZD1222 vaccination. CDR3 sequence (DNA): TGTGCCAGCAGCGTCAGGGGGCATAACACCGGGGAGCTGTTTTTT. Its translation: CASSVRGHNTGELFF.